A single sample is the source of the 25 T cell receptor beta chains below, sequenced in a study of blood T cell repertoires in COVID-19. The protocol was immunoSEQ multiplex PCR, while the TCRdb copy is restricted to in-frame clones and leaves out a portion. This table has roughly 200,000 clones, about 85% appearing once. Specimen: PBMCs or T cells enriched from blood (not recorded which). The receptors come from a man aged 35-49 years who had recovered from COVID-19.

This clone appeared once. V is TRBV30 and J is TRBJ1-4, with 8 bases identical to TRBD1. Per germline, CDR1 GTSNPN and CDR2 SVGIG (reference sequence). V trimming: 8 bases; J trimming: 7 bases; junction bases outside the gene matches: 12. This CDR3 has 14 residues. The CDR3 DNA reads TGTGCCAGCCTAATCAGGGGGCGGTCTGAAAAACTGTTTTTT. Protein sequence: CASLIRGRSEKLFF.

The rearrangement joins TRBV28 to TRBJ2-1, with 7 bases identical to TRBD2. From germline, CDR1 is MDHEN and CDR2 SYDVKM. The CDR3 is 15 amino acids. V lost 6 bases, J lost 4 bases, and 9 bases stayed unmatched. CDR3 sequence reads: CASSVAGEHYNEQFF. As DNA, the CDR3 is TGTGCCAGCAGCGTAGCGGGCGAACATTACAATGAGCAGTTCTTC.

The chain has TRBV19 and TRBJ2-1, with D unresolved. CDR1 and CDR2 from the germline V gene are LNHDA and SQIVND (reference sequence). The CDR3 totals 13 residues. Between the trimmed V and J ends, which lost 3 bases and 3 bases, there was a span of 6 bases. DNA for the CDR3: TGTGCCAGTAGTATTTTCCACTACAATGAGCAGTTCTTC. This sequence encodes CASSIFHYNEQFF.

The chain links TRBV7-9 to TRBJ2-5; D not resolved. V was clipped by 2 bases and J by 1 base, with 5 bases between them. The CDR3 extends over 13 amino acids. Germline loops: CDR1 SEHNR, CDR2 FQNEAQ (reference sequence). This chain's CDR3 is CASSLPSQETQYF. For the CDR3, the DNA is TGTGCCAGCAGCTTACCCAGCCAAGAGACCCAGTACTTC.

A single count supports this clone. The gene calls are TRBV14 and TRBJ1-1; 7 bases line up with TRBD1. The CDR3 is 15 residues long. The germline CDR1 and CDR2 sequences are SGHDN and FVKESK. J gave up 4 bases and V 0 bases, and 5 bases lay outside the gene matches. The CDR3 spells CASSQEMAGGTEAFF. In DNA form, the CDR3 reads TGTGCCAGCAGCCAAGAGATGGCAGGGGGCACTGAAGCTTTCTTT.

The chain carries TRBV6-5 and TRBJ1-2, with 7 bases aligning to TRBD1. Trimming cost V 6 bases and J 6 bases; bases outside gene matches: 7. The CDR3 spans 13 residues. Per germline, CDR1 MNHEY and CDR2 SVGAGI. The CDR3 protein is CASRMDRIDGYTF. As DNA, the CDR3 is TGTGCCAGCAGAATGGACAGGATCGATGGCTACACCTTC.

This clone showed up just once. The chain links TRBV3-1 (or the pseudogene TRBV3-2) to TRBJ2-7; TRBD2 might be the D (5 bases). The germline CDR1 and CDR2 sequences are LGHDT and YNNKEL (reference sequence). The CDR3 runs 14 residues. With 0 bases removed from V and 2 bases from J, the gap between germline ends came to 8 bases. CDR3 in DNA: TGTGCCAGCAGCCAAGATCCCGGGACCTACGAGCAGTACTTC. Its translation: CASSQDPGTYEQYF.

The V call is TRBV5-1, the J call TRBJ2-7; D not certain. Trimming cost V 2 bases and J 8 bases, with 8 bases left between them. The CDR3 loop spans 11 amino acids. Looked up from germline, CDR1 is SGHRS and CDR2 is YFSETQ. CDR3 nucleotide sequence: TGCGCCAGCAGCTTTTCCGAGCAGCAGTACTTC. Protein product: CASSFSEQQYF.

V gene TRBV2 combines with J gene TRBJ1-1; the match to TRBD1 covers 7 bases. Germline-derived CDR1 and CDR2 are SNHLY and FYNNEI. V lost 7 bases to trimming and J lost 2 bases; unmatched junction nucleotides: 4. This CDR3 comprises 13 residues. CDR3 protein: CASIRDRNTEAFF. CDR3 bases: TGTGCCAGCATCCGGGACAGAAACACTGAAGCTTTCTTT.

V and J are TRBV9 and TRBJ2-3; D not certain. Germline CDR1 is SGDLS and CDR2 is YYNGEE. V was clipped by 4 bases and J by 5 bases, with 11 bases between them. CDR3 size: 13 residues. In DNA form, the CDR3 reads TGTGCCAGCAGCCCCCAGCGAGGAGATACGCAGTATTTT. It specifies CASSPQRGDTQYF.

The chain combines TRBV28 with TRBJ2-7; TRBD2 might be the D (5 bases). The V end was cut by 2 bases, the J end by 0 bases, with 11 bases between. CDR1 and CDR2 (germline): MDHEN, SYDVKM. The CDR3 is made up of 15 amino acids. CDR3 loop: CASSLGGWNSYEQYF. CDR3 coding DNA: TGTGCCAGCAGTTTAGGAGGATGGAACTCCTACGAGCAGTACTTC.

This chain connects TRBV5-1 to TRBJ2-1; D ambiguous. The CDR3 runs to 17 residues. Germline V lookup: CDR1 SGHRS, CDR2 YFSETQ. V gave up 1 base and J gave up 0 bases, with 14 bases separating them. The CDR3: CASSLRLAAFSYNEQFF. In DNA, the CDR3 is TGCGCCAGCAGCTTGCGTTTAGCCGCCTTCTCCTACAATGAGCAGTTCTTC.

The chain is built from TRBV6-5 and TRBJ2-5; weak D call: TRBD1 (7 bases). V dropped 7 bases and J dropped 5 bases, with 14 bases sitting between them. The germline CDR1 and CDR2 sequences are MNHEY and SVGAGI. This CDR3 has 13 residues. The CDR3 region is CASTSAGGETQYF. The CDR3 DNA is TGTGCCAGCACCTCGGCAGGGGGGGAGACCCAGTACTTC.

This clone was found a few times. This chain links TRBV5-4 with TRBJ1-1; D perhaps matches TRBD1 (5 bases). This CDR3 has 16 amino acids. V gave up 3 bases and J gave up 1 base, with 16 bases separating them. CDR1 is SGHNT, CDR2 YYREEE, per germline (reference sequence). Here the CDR3 DNA reads TGTGCCAGCAGCTGGGAGGGACGAGGATCGAACACTGAAGCTTTCTTT. Translated, it gives CASSWEGRGSNTEAFF.

V is TRBV2 and J is TRBJ1-1, with D unclear. The CDR3 totals 12 residues. Trimming took off 6 bases at V and 2 bases at J, with 7 bases between the two ends. Per the germline V gene, CDR1 is SNHLY and CDR2 is FYNNEI. The CDR3 coding sequence is TGTGCCAGCAGAGGAGACAACACTGAAGCTTTCTTT. Translating it yields CASRGDNTEAFF.

As DNA, the CDR3 is TGTGCCAGCAGTGATTGGGCAGGCCGGGAACGTGGAAACACCATATATTTT. This gives the protein CASSDWAGRERGNTIYF. The V gene is TRBV25-1, the J gene TRBJ1-3, with no clear D. V was cut by 3 bases and J by 3 bases, with 18 bases left in between. This CDR3 has 17 amino acids. The V gene's germline CDR1 is MGHDK and CDR2 SYGVNS.

V gene TRBV27 combines with J gene TRBJ2-7, with 8 bases matching TRBD1. This CDR3 is 17 amino acids long. Germline CDR1 is MNHEY and CDR2 is SMNVEV (reference sequence). J gave up 7 bases and V 5 bases, and 19 bases lay outside the gene matches. The CDR3: CASSPSQYRGNNGEQYF. CDR3 bases: TGTGCCAGCAGTCCCAGCCAATACAGGGGGAACAATGGGGAGCAGTACTTC.

This clone has just one count. The chain has TRBV28 and TRBJ2-1; TRBD1 matches at 9 bases. CDR1 is MDHEN, CDR2 SYDVKM, per germline. CDR3 length: 13 residues. With 7 bases clipped from V and 7 bases from J, the junction kept 5 bases outside the gene matches. The CDR3 nucleotides are TGTGCCAGCAAGGACAGGGGAGGGAATGAGCAGTTCTTC. Encoded protein: CASKDRGGNEQFF.

The V call is TRBV14, the J call TRBJ1-1; weak D call: TRBD1 (5 bases). Trimming stripped 4 bases from V and 5 bases from J, with 14 bases between. The germline V gene has CDR1 SGHDN and CDR2 FVKESK. The CDR3 is made up of 14 amino acids. The CDR3 DNA reads TGTGCCAGCAGCCGAGGAGCAGGGAAAACTGAAGCTTTCTTT. Protein sequence: CASSRGAGKTEAFF.

This chain joins TRBV5-1 and TRBJ2-1; possibly TRBD1 for D (6 bases). The germline V gene has CDR1 SGHRS and CDR2 YFSETQ. Trimming took 0 bases from V and 8 from J, leaving 12 bases between them. The CDR3 sequence is 14 residues long. The CDR3 loop reads CASSLEAGVHEQFF. Here the CDR3 DNA reads TGCGCCAGCAGCTTGGAGGCAGGGGTCCATGAGCAGTTCTTC.

Concerning this clone itself: This sequence may be a read error, since a much larger clone differs from it by one base. The sample contains more than one DNA sequence encoding this CDR3. The chain has TRBV7-3 and TRBJ2-6, with D possibly being TRBD2 (5 bases). The CDR3 is 15 amino acids. Germline values: CDR1 SGHTA, CDR2 FQGTGA. Trimming removed 2 bases at V and 1 base at J, with 6 bases between. The CDR3, as DNA: TGTGCCAGCAGCTTAGCGGGTTCTGGGGCCAACGTCCTGACTTTC. Translation: CASSLAGSGANVLTF.

The CDR3 sequence is CASSYSARVVTEAFF. CDR3 bases: TGTGCCAGCAGTTACTCGGCCAGGGTGGTCACTGAAGCTTTCTTT. This chain connects TRBV6-5 to TRBJ1-1, with D tentatively TRBD1 (5 bases). This CDR3 has 15 residues. Germline V gene lookup returns CDR1 MNHEY and CDR2 SVGAGI. V was cut by 0 bases and J by 4 bases, with 12 bases left in between.

In this sample, this clone turned up a few times. The chain recombines TRBV30 with TRBJ1-2; perhaps TRBD1 as D (5 bases). V lost 0 bases to trimming and J lost 1 base, with 21 bases between them. The CDR3 has 18 residues. Germline V gene data show CDR1 as GTSNPN and CDR2 as SVGIG (reference sequence). In DNA form, the CDR3 reads TGTGCCTGGAGTGTTCAGGGAATTTCGAAGTGGGGTAACTATGGCTACACCTTC. This sequence encodes CAWSVQGISKWGNYGYTF.

The chain links TRBV7-2 to TRBJ1-5, with TRBD1 as a possible D gene (6 bases). V lost 2 bases and J 7 bases, leaving 15 bases between the germline ends. The CDR3 runs to 15 residues. Per germline, CDR1 SGHTA and CDR2 FQGNSA. The CDR3 region is CASSLRWGGSQPQHF. In DNA, the CDR3 is TGTGCCAGCAGCTTAAGGTGGGGGGGCAGCCAGCCCCAGCATTTT.

V and J are TRBV11-2 and TRBJ1-4; 9 bases match TRBD1. V gave up 3 bases and J gave up 3 bases; unmatched junction bases: 5. Germline V gene sequence: CDR1 SGHAT, CDR2 FQNNGV. This CDR3 is 16 amino acids long. CDR3 nucleotides: TGTGCCAGCAGCTTCCTACAGGGGGCATCTAATGAAAAACTGTTTTTT. This sequence encodes CASSFLQGASNEKLFF.